The rows below give T cell receptor beta chains drawn from one sample of a study of early T cells in non-severe SARS-CoV-2 infection. TCRdb reprocessed the 5' RACE reads with MiXCR, giving one entry per CDR3 protein. The sample yields under 70,000 distinct CDR3 sequences, roughly 13% seen once. The specimen sequenced was whole blood. These receptors were obtained from an adult who was a healthcare worker with PCR-confirmed SARS-CoV-2 infection or an uninfected control (not recorded which). CDR3s include the opening cysteine and the closing phenylalanine or tryptophan. Each record gives: D gene, clone size, J gene, V gene, CDR3 DNA, CDR3 protein. The D gene is left open where the match is weak. Clone size appears in some rows only: once, few, many, or a class for an expanded clone.

>-|-|TRBJ2-1|TRBV21-1
TGTGCCAGCAGCTCAAATGACAGGGGGTACAATGAGCAGTTCTTC
CASSSNDRGYNEQFF
>TRBD2|many|TRBJ2-1|TRBV7-9
TGTGCCAGCAGCTTATTAGCGGGAGTTAATGAGCAGTTCTTC
CASSLLAGVNEQFF
>-|many|TRBJ2-1|TRBV5-1
TGCGCCAGCAGCTTAGGTCTAGCCGGAACCTTCAATGAGCAGTTCTTC
CASSLGLAGTFNEQFF
>-|few|TRBJ1-1|TRBV11-2
TGTGCCAGCAGCACGATACGGGAGAACACTGAAGCTTTCTTT
CASSTIRENTEAFF
>-|-|TRBJ1-3|TRBV23-1
TGCGCCAGCTGCCTTCAGGATTACTCTGGAAACACCATATATTTT
CASCLQDYSGNTIYF
>-|-|TRBJ2-2|TRBV12-3/TRBV12-4
TGTGCCAGCAGTTTTACTACCACCGGGGAGCTGTTTTTT
CASSFTTTGELFF
>-|-|TRBJ2-7|TRBV28
TGTGCCAGCTTGGGGGGGGCAGCCGCCTACGAGCAGTACTTC
CASLGGAAAYEQYF
>-|few|TRBJ2-3|TRBV9
TGTGCCAGCAGCGTAACCGGCACAGATACGCAGTATTTT
CASSVTGTDTQYF
>-|many|TRBJ2-2|TRBV7-9
TGTGCCAGCAGCAAGACTAAGGGATACACCGGGGAGCTGTTTTTT
CASSKTKGYTGELFF
>-|few|TRBJ2-4|TRBV2
TGTGCCAGCACTACCGACCAATTTCAGTACTTC
CASTTDQFQYF
>-|many|TRBJ2-7|TRBV20-1
TGCAGTGCTGGAAATTCTAGGGGGGGATTTCGACAGACCCGTAACTACGAGCAGTACTTC
CSAGNSRGGFRQTRNYEQYF
>TRBD1|few|TRBJ2-7|TRBV29-1
TGCAGCCCAGGGACAGCCAGCTACGAGCAGTACTTC
CSPGTASYEQYF
>TRBD1|many|TRBJ1-6|TRBV4-2
TGTGCCAGCAGCCAACTGGGACAGAGTAATTCACCCCTCCACTTT
CASSQLGQSNSPLHF
>-|-|TRBJ1-2|TRBV2
TGTGCCATTAGTGTATATGGCTACACCTTC
CAISVYGYTF
>-|once|TRBJ2-7|TRBV29-1
TGCAGCGTCGGGAATATTTACAATGAGCAGTACTTC
CSVGNIYNEQYF
>TRBD1|-|TRBJ2-7|TRBV5-1
TGCGCCAGCAGCTTGGGACAGGGGGCCTACGAGCAGTACTTC
CASSLGQGAYEQYF
>-|-|TRBJ1-1|TRBV7-2
TGTGCCAGCACCCTCGACGTAGGGGCAAACACTGAAGCTTTCTTT
CASTLDVGANTEAFF
>TRBD1|few|TRBJ2-4|TRBV29-1
TGCAGCGTGCGGGGACAGGGGGCTGACATTCAGTACTTC
CSVRGQGADIQYF
>TRBD1|few|TRBJ1-2|TRBV9
TGTGCCAGCAGCGGGACCGGGACAGGGGGTGGCTACACCTTC
CASSGTGTGGGYTF
>TRBD1|many|TRBJ2-2|TRBV25-1
TGTGCCAGCAGTTTGACAGGGCGGAACACCGGGGAGCTGTTTTTT
CASSLTGRNTGELFF
>TRBD1|-|TRBJ2-7|TRBV27
TGTGCCAGCGGGGACAGACAAACCCACGAGCAGTACTTC
CASGDRQTHEQYF
>-|few|TRBJ2-7|TRBV7-8
TGTGCCAGCAGCCCGGAGCGTGCCTCCTACGAGCAGTACTTC
CASSPERASYEQYF
>-|-|TRBJ2-1|TRBV27
TGTGCCAGCAGTTCCGAGGCATGGGGGAGCTCCTACAATGAGCAGTTCTTC
CASSSEAWGSSYNEQFF
>TRBD1|few|TRBJ1-2|TRBV10-3
TGTGCCATCTGGGGACAGGGGAAATATGGCTACACCTTC
CAIWGQGKYGYTF
>-|-|TRBJ1-2|TRBV2
TGTGCCAGCAGTGAAGCGGGGCAGGGTTGGTATGGCTACACCTTC
CASSEAGQGWYGYTF
>-|few|TRBJ1-5|TRBV2
TGTGCCAGCAGTGAACGAACGTCCAGTCAGCCCCAGCATTTT
CASSERTSSQPQHF
>-|many|TRBJ2-2|TRBV7-6
TGTGCCAGCAGCCCCACCGCACTATTCACCGGGGAGCTGTTTTTT
CASSPTALFTGELFF
>-|-|TRBJ2-2|TRBV12-3/TRBV12-4
TGTGCCAGCAGTTTCGGGGACACCGGGGAGCTGTTTTTT
CASSFGDTGELFF
>-|few|TRBJ2-2|TRBV24-1
TGTGCCACCAGTGAGATTCACACCGGGGAGCTGTTTTTT
CATSEIHTGELFF
>-|few|TRBJ2-3|TRBV5-5
TGTGCCAGCAGCTTCCTAACAGGGTCGGGCACAGATACGCAGTATTTT
CASSFLTGSGTDTQYF
>TRBD1|-|TRBJ2-1|TRBV6-6
TGTGCCAGCAGCCACGGACAGGGAGGATACAATGAGCAGTTCTTC
CASSHGQGGYNEQFF
>TRBD2|-|TRBJ2-7|TRBV19
TGTGCCAGTAGTGAGGGACTACGCTACGAGCAGTACTTC
CASSEGLRYEQYF
>TRBD1|few|TRBJ2-7|TRBV19
TGTGCCAGTAGAAACCCGGGGGACAGGGGGCACGAGCAGTACTTC
CASRNPGDRGHEQYF
>TRBD2|-|TRBJ2-7|TRBV10-3
TGTGCCATCAGTGAGGGACCACTAGCGGGACCGTACGAGCAGTACTTC
CAISEGPLAGPYEQYF
>TRBD1|-|TRBJ2-7|TRBV30
TGTGCCTGGGGACAGGGCCCCTACGAGCAGTACTTC
CAWGQGPYEQYF
>TRBD1|-|TRBJ2-1|TRBV7-8
TGTGCCAGCAGCTCCGGGACAGGGGCGGTTGAGCAGTTCTTC
CASSSGTGAVEQFF
>TRBD1|many|TRBJ2-7|TRBV7-8
TGTGCCACAGGACAGGGCCGCGACGAGCAGTACTTC
CATGQGRDEQYF
>-|few|TRBJ2-7|TRBV3-1
TGTGCCAGCAGCCATTACGGGACCAGCTCCTACGAGCAGTACTTC
CASSHYGTSSYEQYF
>-|many|TRBJ1-1|TRBV6-1
TGTGCCAGCAGTGAAGCTTTCGGGCAGAAAGCTTTCTTT
CASSEAFGQKAFF
>-|many|TRBJ2-3|TRBV29-1
TGCAGCGTCGGGGGAAGCACAGATACGCAGTATTTT
CSVGGSTDTQYF
>-|few|TRBJ1-5|TRBV3-1
TGTGCCAGCAGCCAAGGAAATAAGGCAGGGGCGAGGGAGCCCCAGCATTTT
CASSQGNKAGAREPQHF
>TRBD2|-|TRBJ2-1|TRBV20-1
TGCAGTGCTAGGAACTGGCGGGAGGAGGATGAGCAGTTCTTC
CSARNWREEDEQFF
>TRBD1|many|TRBJ1-2|TRBV7-9
TGTGCCAGCAGCCCAGGGGGCGCCGACTATGGCTACACCTTC
CASSPGGADYGYTF
>-|many|TRBJ2-5|TRBV7-2
TGTTCCTGTCGGGAAGGCCAAGAGACCCAGTACTTC
CSCREGQETQYF
>TRBD2|-|TRBJ2-7|TRBV20-1
TGCAGTGCTGAGCGGCGTAGCGGGAGTACGAACGAGCAGTACTTC
CSAERRSGSTNEQYF
>-|few|TRBJ1-1|TRBV7-9
TGTGCCAGCAGCTTAGGTTCCTCGGACACTGAAGCTTTCTTT
CASSLGSSDTEAFF
>-|-|TRBJ2-6|TRBV6-2/TRBV6-3
TGTGCCAGCAGACGGGCAGCTACCTCTGGGGCCAACGTCCTGACTTTC
CASRRAATSGANVLTF
>-|many|TRBJ2-1|TRBV19
TGTGCCAGTAGTTGGGGGGACACAGACAATGAGCAGTTCTTC
CASSWGDTDNEQFF
>-|-|TRBJ1-1|TRBV5-1
TGCGCCAGCAGCTACAAGAACACTGAAGCTTTCTTT
CASSYKNTEAFF
>-|few|TRBJ1-2|TRBV19
TGTGCCAGTAGTATCTCTCCCGCTTATGGCTACACCTTC
CASSISPAYGYTF